Below, 2 T cell receptor beta chains from the same sample are listed, as sequenced in a study of T cells in Graves' hyperthyroidism and ophthalmopathy. TCR beta CDR3 regions were amplified from RNA. RT-PCR in the first round (using the HTBI primer set) targeted the TCR CDR3. TCRdb re-called the multiplex PCR reads with MiXCR, one entry per CDR3 protein. The sample contains 700,000 or so distinct CDR3 sequences, about 15% of which appear only once. The sequenced sample was blood. The receptors were gathered from a young man with Graves' hyperthyroidism.

This clonotype was counted between two and nine times. The V and J genes are TRBV29-1 and TRBJ1-2, with a tentative D call TRBD1 (5 bases). The germline V and J ends were trimmed by 5 bases and 6 bases, with 10 bases remaining between them. The CDR3 spans 11 residues. Germline V gene sequence: CDR1 SQVTM, CDR2 ANQGSEA. The CDR3 coding sequence is TGCAGCGTTCCTGAGGGGAATGGCTACACCTTC. Amino acids: CSVPEGNGYTF.

Concerning this clonotype: A much larger clone lies a single base off, so this may be a read error. CDR3 protein: CASSLTHTTDEQFF. CDR3 DNA sequence: TGTGCCAGCAGCTTAACCCATACAACCGATGAGCAGTTCTTC. V gene TRBV7-8 combines with J gene TRBJ2-1; D is unresolved. Germline assignment: CDR1 SGHVS and CDR2 FQNEAQ. Trimming removed 2 bases at V and 8 bases at J, with 13 bases between. The CDR3 length is 14 residues.